This paragraph reports one T cell receptor (beta chain). Its antigen is undetermined. The data derive from a study of response to subunit inactivated influenza vaccine. V dropped 3 bases and J dropped 3 bases, with 9 bases sitting between them. From germline, CDR1 is SGHTA and CDR2 FQGNSA. There are 15 residues in the CDR3. Study-level findings and limits: T cells newly recruited by each seasonal influenza vaccination are few, the authors suggested.

TCRdb processed the RT-PCR reads anew with MiXCR; each CDR3 protein has one entry. The data contain a few hundred thousand distinct CDR3 sequences, 11% of them singletons. The data also belong to a second study, concerning T cells expressing NK-cell markers. Turning to that study: For TCR beta, cDNA was produced by 5'RACE template switching with UMIs.

The J gene is TRBJ2-6, the V gene TRBV7-2, with unresolved D. This specimen was PBMCs from blood, taken on the day of vaccination. The TCR was taken from a man aged 50-59 years who received an inactivated influenza vaccine. DNA of the CDR3: TGTGCCAGCAGCTTGACGGCTGGTGGGGCCAACGTCCTGACTTTC. Protein product: CASSLTAGGANVLTF.